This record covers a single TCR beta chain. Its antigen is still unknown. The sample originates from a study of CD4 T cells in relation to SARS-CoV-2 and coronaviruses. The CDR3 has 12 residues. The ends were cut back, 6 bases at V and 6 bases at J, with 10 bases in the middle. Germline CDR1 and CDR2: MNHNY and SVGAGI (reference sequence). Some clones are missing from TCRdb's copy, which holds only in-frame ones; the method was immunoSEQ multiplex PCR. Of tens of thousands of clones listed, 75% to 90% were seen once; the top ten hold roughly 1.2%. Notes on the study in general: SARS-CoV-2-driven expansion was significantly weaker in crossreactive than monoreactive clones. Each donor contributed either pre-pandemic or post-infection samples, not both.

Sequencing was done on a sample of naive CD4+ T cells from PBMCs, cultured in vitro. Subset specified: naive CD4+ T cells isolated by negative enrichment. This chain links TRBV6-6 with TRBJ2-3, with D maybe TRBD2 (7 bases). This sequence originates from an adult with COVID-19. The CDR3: CASSPGGDTQYF. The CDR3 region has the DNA TGTGCCAGCAGCCCGGGGGGCGATACGCAGTATTTT.